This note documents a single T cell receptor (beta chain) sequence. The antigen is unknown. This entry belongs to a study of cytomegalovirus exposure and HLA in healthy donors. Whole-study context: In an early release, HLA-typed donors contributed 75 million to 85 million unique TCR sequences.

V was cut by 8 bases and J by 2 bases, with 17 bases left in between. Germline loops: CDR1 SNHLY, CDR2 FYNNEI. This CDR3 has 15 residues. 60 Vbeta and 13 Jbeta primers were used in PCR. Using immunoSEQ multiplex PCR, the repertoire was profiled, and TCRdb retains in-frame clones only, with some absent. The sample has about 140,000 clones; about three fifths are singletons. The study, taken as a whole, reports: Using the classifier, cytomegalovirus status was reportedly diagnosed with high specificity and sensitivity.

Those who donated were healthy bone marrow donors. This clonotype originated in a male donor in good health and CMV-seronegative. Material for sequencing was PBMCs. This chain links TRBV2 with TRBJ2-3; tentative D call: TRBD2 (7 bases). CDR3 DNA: TGTGCCAGCTTAGTTGGCGGGGGCCCCACAGATACGCAGTATTTT. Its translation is CASLVGGGPTDTQYF.